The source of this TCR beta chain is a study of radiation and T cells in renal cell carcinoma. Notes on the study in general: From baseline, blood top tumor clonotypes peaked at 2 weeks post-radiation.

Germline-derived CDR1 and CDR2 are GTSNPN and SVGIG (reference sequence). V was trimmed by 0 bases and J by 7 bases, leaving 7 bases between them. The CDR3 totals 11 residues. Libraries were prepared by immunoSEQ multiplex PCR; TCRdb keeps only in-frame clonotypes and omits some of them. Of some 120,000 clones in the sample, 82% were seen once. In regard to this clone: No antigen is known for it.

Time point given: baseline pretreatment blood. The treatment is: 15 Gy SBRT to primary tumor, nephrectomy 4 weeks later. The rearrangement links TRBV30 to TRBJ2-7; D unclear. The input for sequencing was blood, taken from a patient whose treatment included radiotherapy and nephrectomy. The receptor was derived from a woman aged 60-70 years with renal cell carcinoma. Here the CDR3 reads CAWSVGREQYF. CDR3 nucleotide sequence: TGTGCCTGGAGTGTTGGACGGGAGCAGTACTTC. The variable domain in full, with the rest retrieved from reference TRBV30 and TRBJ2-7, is SQTIHQWPATLVQPVGSPLSLECTVEGTSNPNLYWYRQAAGRGLQLLFYSVGIGQISSEVPQNLSASRPQDRQFILSSKKLLLSDSGFYLCAWSVGREQYFGPGTRLTVT.